This T cell receptor (beta chain) came from a study of blood T cells in healthy people across ages. With regard to this clonotype: The CDR3 does not close with the conserved phenylalanine or tryptophan, likely indicating a read error.

The use of a sample-barcoded 5' primer and a J-beta primer mix characterized a second PCR of roughly 6 to 11 cycles. TCRdb reprocessed the 5' RACE reads with MiXCR, giving one entry per CDR3 protein. The top ten hold approximately 18% of the sample, which has 500,000 to 600,000 distinct CDR3 sequences, 27% seen once. The CDR3 length is 16 residues. From germline, CDR1 is MGHDK and CDR2 SYGVNS. With 6 bases clipped from V and 4 bases from J, the junction kept 13 bases outside the gene matches. V and J are TRBV25-1 and TRBJ1-2, with 8 bases identical to TRBD1. Sequenced: blood. This receptor was identified in a woman between 65 and 79 years old in good health. CDR3 region: CASSGQGSKDRYGYTL. The CDR3 nucleotides are TGTGCCAGCAGCGGACAGGGTTCCAAGGACCGCTATGGCTACACCCTC.